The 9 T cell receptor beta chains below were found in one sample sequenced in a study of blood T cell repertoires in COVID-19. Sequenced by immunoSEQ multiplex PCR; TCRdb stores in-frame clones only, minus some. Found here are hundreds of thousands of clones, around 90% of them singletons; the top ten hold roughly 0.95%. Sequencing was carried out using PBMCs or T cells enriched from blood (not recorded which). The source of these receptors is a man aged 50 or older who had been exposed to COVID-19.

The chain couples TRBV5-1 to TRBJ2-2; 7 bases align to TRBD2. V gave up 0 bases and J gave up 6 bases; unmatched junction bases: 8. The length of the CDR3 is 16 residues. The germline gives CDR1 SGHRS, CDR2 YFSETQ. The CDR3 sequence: CASSLGLAGLSGELFF. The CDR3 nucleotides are TGCGCCAGCAGCTTGGGGTTAGCGGGTCTTTCCGGGGAGCTGTTTTTT.

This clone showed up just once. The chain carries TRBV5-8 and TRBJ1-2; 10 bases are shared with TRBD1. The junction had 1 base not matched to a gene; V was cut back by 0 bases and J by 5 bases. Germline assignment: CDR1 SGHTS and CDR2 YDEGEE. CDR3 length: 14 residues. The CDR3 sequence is CASSLGTGGYGYTF. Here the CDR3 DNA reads TGTGCCAGCAGCTTGGGGACAGGGGGGTATGGCTACACCTTC.

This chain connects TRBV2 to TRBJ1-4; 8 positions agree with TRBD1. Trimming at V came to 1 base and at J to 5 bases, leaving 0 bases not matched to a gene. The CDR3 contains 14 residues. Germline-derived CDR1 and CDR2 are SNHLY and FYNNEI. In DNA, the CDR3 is TGTGCCAGCAGTGAAGGGACAGGGAATGAAAAACTGTTTTTT. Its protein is CASSEGTGNEKLFF.

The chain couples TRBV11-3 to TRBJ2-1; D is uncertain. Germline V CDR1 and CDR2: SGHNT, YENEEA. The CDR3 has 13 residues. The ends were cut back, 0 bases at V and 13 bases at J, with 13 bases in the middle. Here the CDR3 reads CASSLDTAFDQFF. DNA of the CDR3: TGTGCCAGCAGCTTAGATACAGCTTTTGACCAGTTCTTC.

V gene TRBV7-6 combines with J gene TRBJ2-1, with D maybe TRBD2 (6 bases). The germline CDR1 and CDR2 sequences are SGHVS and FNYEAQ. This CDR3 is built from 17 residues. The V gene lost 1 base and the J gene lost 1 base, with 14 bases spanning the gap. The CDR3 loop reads CASSLVPPGVSYNEQFF. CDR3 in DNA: TGTGCCAGCAGCTTAGTTCCCCCGGGAGTATCCTACAATGAGCAGTTCTTC.

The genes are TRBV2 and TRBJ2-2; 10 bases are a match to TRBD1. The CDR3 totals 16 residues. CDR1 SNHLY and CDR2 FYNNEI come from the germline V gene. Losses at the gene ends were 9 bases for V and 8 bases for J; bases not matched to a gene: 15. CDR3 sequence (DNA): TGTGCCAGTATGACAGGGGGCCCCTCAGGGTTAGGGGAGCTGTTTTTT. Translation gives CASMTGGPSGLGELFF.

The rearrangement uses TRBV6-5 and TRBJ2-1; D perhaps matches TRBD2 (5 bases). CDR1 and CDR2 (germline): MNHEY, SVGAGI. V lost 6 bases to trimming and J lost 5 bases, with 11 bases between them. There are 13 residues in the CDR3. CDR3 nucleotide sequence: TGTGCCAGCAGCGTCCACGGGGACAATGAGCAGTTCTTC. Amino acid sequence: CASSVHGDNEQFF.

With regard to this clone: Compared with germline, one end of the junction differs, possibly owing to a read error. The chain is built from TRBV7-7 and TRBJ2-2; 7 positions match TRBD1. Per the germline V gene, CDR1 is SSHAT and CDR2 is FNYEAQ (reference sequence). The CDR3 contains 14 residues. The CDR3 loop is CASSSTGATGELFF. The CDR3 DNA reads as TGTGCTAGCAGCTCCACAGGGGCGACCGGGGAGCTGTTTTTT.

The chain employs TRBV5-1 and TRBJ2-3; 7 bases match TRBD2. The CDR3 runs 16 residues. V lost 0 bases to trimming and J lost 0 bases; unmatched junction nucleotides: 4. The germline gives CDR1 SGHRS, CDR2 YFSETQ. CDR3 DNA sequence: TGCGCCAGCAGCTTGGTTCTAGCGGTTAGCACAGATACGCAGTATTTT. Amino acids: CASSLVLAVSTDTQYF.